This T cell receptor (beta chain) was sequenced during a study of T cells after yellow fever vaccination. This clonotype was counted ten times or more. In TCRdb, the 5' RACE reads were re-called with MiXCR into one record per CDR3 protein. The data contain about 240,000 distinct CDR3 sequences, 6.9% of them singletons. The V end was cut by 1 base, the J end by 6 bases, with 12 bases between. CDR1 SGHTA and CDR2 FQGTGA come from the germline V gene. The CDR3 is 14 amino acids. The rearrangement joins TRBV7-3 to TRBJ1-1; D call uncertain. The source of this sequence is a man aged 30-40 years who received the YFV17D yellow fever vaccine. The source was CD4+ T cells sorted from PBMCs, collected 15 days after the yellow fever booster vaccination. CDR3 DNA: TGTGCCAGCAGCTTAAGCGCTGGTTCTGCTGAAGCTTTCTTT. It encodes CASSLSAGSAEAFF.